The rows below give T cell receptor beta chains drawn from one sample of a study of shared clonotypes between healthy human individuals. Sequencing used immunoSEQ multiplex PCR; TCRdb keeps in-frame clones, though not all of them. In the table there are over 2 million clones, 85% to 95% of which are singletons. What was sequenced was naive CD4+ T cells sorted from blood. Receptors originate from a man aged 18 to 30 in good health. Each CDR3 is given with its conserved first and last residue. D genes are given only for firm matches. Rows may omit the clone size; those that give it use once, few, many or a size class.

>-|TRBJ2-3|TRBD2|TRBV15
CATSRDTSGGGDTQYF
TGTGCCACCAGCAGAGATACTAGCGGAGGAGGGGATACGCAGTATTTT
>-|TRBJ2-1|-|TRBV9
CASSPRDPTYNEQFF
TGTGCCAGCAGCCCCCGGGACCCTACTTACAATGAGCAGTTCTTC
>-|TRBJ1-6|-|TRBV5-1
CASSFEGISNSPLHF
TGCGCCAGCAGCTTCGAGGGGATTTCTAATTCACCCCTCCACTTT
>once|TRBJ2-3|-|TRBV7-6
CASSPSSRYTDTQYF
TGTGCCAGCAGCCCCTCTTCGAGGTACACAGATACGCAGTATTTT
>-|TRBJ2-7|-|TRBV5-1
CASSLGTEIYEQYF
TGCGCCAGCAGCTTGGGGACCGAGATCTACGAGCAGTACTTC
>-|TRBJ1-1|TRBD1|TRBV7-3
CASSRGGTGLNTEAFF
TGTGCCAGCAGCCGGGGCGGGACAGGGTTAAACACTGAAGCTTTCTTT
>-|TRBJ1-4|TRBD1|TRBV27
CASSFRRDRVVEKLFF
TGTGCCAGCAGCTTCAGGCGAGACAGGGTCGTTGAAAAACTGTTTTTT
>-|TRBJ2-3|TRBD2|TRBV11-2
CASSLAGGDWDTQYF
TGTGCCAGCAGCTTAGCGGGAGGAGATTGGGATACGCAGTATTTT
>-|TRBJ1-6|-|TRBV5-7
CASSSPLPPSSYNSPLHF
TGTGCCAGCAGCTCGCCACTGCCTCCGAGCTCCTATAATTCACCCCTCCACTTT
>-|TRBJ1-2|-|TRBV25-1
CASSDPGFYGYTF
TGTGCCAGCAGTGACCCAGGGTTTTATGGCTACACCTTC
>-|TRBJ2-3|TRBD2|TRBV6-1
CASTKTGTNADTQYF
TGTGCCAGCACCAAAACCGGGACTAATGCAGATACGCAGTATTTT
>-|TRBJ2-5|-|TRBV5-4
CASGRVGETQYF
TGTGCCAGCGGCAGGGTAGGAGAGACCCAGTACTTC
>-|TRBJ1-1|-|TRBV5-4
CASSLAIRGEEAFF
TGTGCCAGCAGCTTGGCCATCCGGGGGGAGGAAGCTTTCTTT
>-|TRBJ2-3|-|TRBV7-2
CASSLSAIGADTQYF
TGTGCCAGCAGCTTATCTGCTATTGGAGCAGATACGCAGTATTTT
>-|TRBJ2-7|-|TRBV6-1
CASRLEQEAPYF
TGTGCCAGCAGACTTGAACAGGAGGCACCGTACTTC
>-|TRBJ1-4|-|TRBV27
CASRSSGRKRTNEKLFF
TGTGCCAGCAGATCTTCAGGGAGGAAAAGAACTAATGAAAAACTGTTTTTT
>once|TRBJ2-4|-|TRBV28
CASSLLPKNIQYF
TGTGCCAGCAGTTTGCTACCCAAAAACATTCAGTACTTC
>-|TRBJ2-5|-|TRBV7-2
CASSLARLAGETQYF
TGTGCCAGCAGCTTAGCGCGGCTAGCAGGGGAGACCCAGTACTTC
>-|TRBJ2-3|-|TRBV5-4
CASSLVGQSTDTQYF
TGTGCCAGCAGCTTGGTAGGCCAGAGCACAGATACGCAGTATTTT
>-|TRBJ2-2|-|TRBV6-5
CASNRDMANTGELFF
TGTGCCAGCAACCGGGACATGGCGAACACCGGGGAGCTGTTTTTT
>-|TRBJ2-5|-|TRBV15
CATSRDRQTQYF
TGTGCCACCAGCAGAGATCGACAGACCCAGTACTTC
>-|TRBJ2-7|TRBD1|TRBV10-3
CAISGGTASSYEQYF
TGTGCCATCAGTGGGGGGACAGCCAGCTCCTACGAGCAGTACTTC
>-|TRBJ1-5|-|TRBV18
CASSPGAYQPQHF
TGTGCCAGCTCACCGGGGGCATATCAGCCCCAGCATTTT
>-|TRBJ1-1|-|TRBV27
CAIRQYTEAFF
TGTGCCATCAGACAGTACACTGAAGCTTTCTTT
>-|TRBJ1-2|TRBD1|TRBV30
CAWSQGLRGYTF
TGTGCCTGGTCACAGGGGCTGCGGGGCTACACCTTC
>-|TRBJ1-2|TRBD1|TRBV2
CASSRQGVSLNYGYTF
TGTGCCAGCAGTAGACAGGGTGTCAGCTTAAACTATGGCTACACCTTC
>-|TRBJ2-5|-|TRBV5-1
CASRLDIQETQYF
TGCGCCAGCAGATTGGACATCCAAGAGACCCAGTACTTC
>-|TRBJ1-3|-|TRBV2
CASSVGNVGGNTIYF
TGTGCCAGCAGTGTTGGGAACGTTGGTGGAAACACCATATATTTT
>-|TRBJ2-2|-|TRBV5-1
CASSLGTPNTGELFF
TGCGCCAGCAGCTTGGGAACACCGAACACCGGGGAGCTGTTTTTT
>once|TRBJ1-1|-|TRBV5-1
CASSLAGMGDTEAFF
TGCGCCAGCAGCTTGGCGGGTATGGGGGACACTGAAGCTTTCTTT
>-|TRBJ1-6|-|TRBV9
CASSVGGAHSPLHF
TGTGCCAGCAGCGTAGGGGGGGCGCATTCACCCCTCCACTTT
>-|TRBJ1-2|TRBD1|TRBV27
CASSTGEGANYGYTF
TGTGCCAGCAGTACAGGGGAAGGAGCTAACTATGGCTACACCTTC
>-|TRBJ1-6|-|TRBV6-6
CASSDPGTDSPLHF
TGTGCCAGCAGTGACCCGGGGACGGATTCACCCCTCCACTTT
>-|TRBJ1-2|-|TRBV19
CASSTYRVGYTF
TGTGCCAGTAGCACATACAGGGTTGGCTACACCTTC
>-|TRBJ1-3|-|TRBV5-6
CASSLDLGRSGNTIYF
TGTGCCAGCAGCTTGGATCTAGGGCGCTCTGGAAACACCATATATTTT
>-|TRBJ1-4|-|TRBV4-1
CASSQDRPTNEKLFF
TGCGCCAGCAGCCAAGATCGGCCAACTAATGAAAAACTGTTTTTT
>-|TRBJ2-1|TRBD2|TRBV9
CASSVGLAGASYNEQFF
TGTGCCAGCAGCGTGGGACTAGCGGGAGCTTCCTACAATGAGCAGTTCTTC
>-|TRBJ2-7|-|TRBV5-4
CASSPQTGSYEQYF
TGTGCCAGCAGCCCGCAAACAGGCTCCTACGAGCAGTACTTC
>-|TRBJ2-5|TRBD2|TRBV5-6
CASSSVSLAGRNQETQYF
TGTGCCAGCAGCTCCGTATCCCTAGCCGGGAGGAACCAAGAGACCCAGTACTTC
>-|TRBJ1-1|-|TRBV5-6
CASSEPGRAINTEAFF
TGTGCCAGCAGCGAACCCGGCAGGGCTATCAACACTGAAGCTTTCTTT
>-|TRBJ1-1|TRBD1|TRBV27
CASRPHRDRVMNTEAFF
TGTGCCAGCAGACCGCACCGGGACAGGGTCATGAACACTGAAGCTTTCTTT
>-|TRBJ2-1|TRBD2|TRBV6-1
CASSVPGLGGNEQFF
TGTGCCAGCAGCGTACCGGGACTAGGGGGAAATGAGCAGTTCTTC
>-|TRBJ2-3|TRBD2|TRBV7-9
CASSERLAGTDTQYF
TGTGCCAGCAGCGAGCGACTAGCGGGCACAGATACGCAGTATTTT
>-|TRBJ2-2|-|TRBV2
CASQYAAVNTGELFF
TGTGCCAGCCAATATGCGGCGGTGAACACCGGGGAGCTGTTTTTT
>-|TRBJ2-7|TRBD1|TRBV27
CASSFAPTGSYEQYF
TGTGCCAGCAGTTTTGCCCCGACAGGGTCCTACGAGCAGTACTTC